This T cell receptor (beta chain) was captured in a study of blood T cell repertoires in COVID-19. The CDR3 length is 16 residues. The germline gives CDR1 KGHSH, CDR2 LQKENI. Trimming shortened V by 5 bases and J by 0 bases, and 14 bases separated the two germline ends. A few counts support this clone. Profiled with immunoSEQ multiplex PCR; TCRdb holds only in-frame clones, not every one. The sample lists some 150,000 clones, approximately 80% occurring once. The rearrangement links TRBV18 to TRBJ1-3, with TRBD1 as a possible D gene (6 bases). Sequenced material: peripheral blood. The source is a woman between 50 and 59 years old in a cohort sampled during active or convalescent COVID-19. The DNA of the CDR3 is TGTGCCAGCTCAGTTGGGGGCTCCTCCTCTGGAAACACCATATATTTT. As protein: CASSVGGSSSGNTIYF.